The rows below give T cell receptor beta chains drawn from one sample of a study of control samples from healthy donors and cancer patients. Repertoires were generated with immunoSEQ multiplex PCR, while TCRdb's copy carries only in-frame clones and drops some. This table holds about 140,000 clones, about nine tenths found once. Sequencing was performed on blood. Source of these receptors: a woman in her thirties in good health. The CDR3 runs from the conserved cysteine through the conserved F or W. D genes are given only for firm matches.

>NA|TRBV7-2|TRBJ1-6
CASSWGVRGSPLHF
>NA|TRBV5-1|TRBJ1-1
CASSSGPQQTNTEAFF
>NA|TRBV7-2|TRBJ2-5
CASSLNGRGETQYF
>NA|TRBV7-2|TRBJ2-1
CASGYVAANEQFF
>NA|TRBV5-1|TRBJ2-5
CASSLEGGVGETQYF
>TRBD1|TRBV6-5|TRBJ1-1
CASSLTGGTEAFF
>TRBD1|TRBV6-2/TRBV6-3|TRBJ1-5
CASSTHQGQSYSNQPQHF
>TRBD1|TRBV3-1/TRBV3-2|TRBJ1-1
CASSQVKGAARAFF
>TRBD2|TRBV10-3|TRBJ2-1
CAISEGSGSYNEQFF
>TRBD1|TRBV9|TRBJ2-1
CASSAPGTGENEQFF
>NA|TRBV29-1|TRBJ2-3
CSVVPGDTDTQYF
>NA|TRBV14|TRBJ1-4
CASSQPEGPGKWGEKLFF
>TRBD2|TRBV2|TRBJ2-5
CASSGSYGTSGSGETQYF
>NA|TRBV4-2|TRBJ2-7
CASSQERGNSYEQYF
>NA|TRBV12-3/TRBV12-4|TRBJ1-2
CASSPWGYGGYTF
>NA|TRBV19|TRBJ1-1
CASSIRESTEAFF
>NA|TRBV7-2|TRBJ1-5
CASSFTGIPQHF
>NA|TRBV6-5|TRBJ1-4
CASSVTWGMNEKLFF
>TRBD1|TRBV5-1|TRBJ2-7
CASSLGSGTAYEQYF
>NA|TRBV3-1/TRBV3-2|TRBJ1-5
CASSPSQSNQPQHF
>NA|TRBV18|TRBJ2-3
CASSPQNSDTQYF
>TRBD2|TRBV7-2|TRBJ2-1
CASSIGGLAVYNEQFF
>TRBD1|TRBV19|TRBJ1-2
CASSSGQGALGYTF
>NA|TRBV19|TRBJ1-4
CASSIGITNEKLFF
>NA|TRBV7-3|TRBJ1-2
CASSLGISYGYTF
>TRBD1|TRBV13|TRBJ1-1
CASSSPRQGETEAFF
>TRBD1|TRBV18|TRBJ1-5
CASSPEGTGGNQPQHF
>NA|TRBV28|TRBJ1-2
CASRRGGAGEGYTF
>TRBD2|TRBV9|TRBJ2-5
CASSPGLAGGEETQYF
>NA|TRBV12-3/TRBV12-4|TRBJ1-4
CASSYRGEKLFF
>NA|TRBV28|TRBJ1-3
CATLTPTSGRAIYF
>NA|TRBV6-6|TRBJ1-1
CASSATWNTEAFF
>NA|TRBV9|TRBJ1-3
CASSVGAQNSGNTIYF
>TRBD1|TRBV7-9|TRBJ2-1
CASSPQGRADNEQFF
>TRBD2|TRBV5-1|TRBJ2-1
CASSSASGSFDEQFF
>NA|TRBV28|TRBJ2-5
CASSSWETQYF
>NA|TRBV21-1|TRBJ1-5
CASSNARSDSNQPQHF
>TRBD1|TRBV7-2|TRBJ2-7
CASSLLTGQAYEQYF
>TRBD1|TRBV7-6|TRBJ2-1
CASSLPGQAGNEQFF
>TRBD2|TRBV24-1|TRBJ2-2
CATSDSPRTSLKTGELFF
>NA|TRBV25-1|TRBJ2-7
CASSPGREQYF
>NA|TRBV5-3|TRBJ1-6
CARSLPGFNNSPLHF
>TRBD2|TRBV3-1/TRBV3-2|TRBJ2-7
CASSQPTSGGYEQYF
>NA|TRBV19|TRBJ1-5
CASSIQGVTRHQPQHF
>TRBD2|TRBV30|TRBJ2-1
CARTALAGSNEQFF